This entry concerns a single T cell receptor beta chain. The data were obtained in a study of blood T cell repertoires in COVID-19. Study information: Sites in the United States, Italy and Spain provided acute and convalescent COVID-19 samples.

In the original processing: Researchers report that nucleated cell counts were estimated from reference gene primer amplification. The repertoire was sequenced with immunoSEQ multiplex PCR; TCRdb's copy has only in-frame clones and lacks some. V, J and clone size were drawn from that table, and D and trimming were deduced from the DNA. The repertoire holds about 26,000 clones, with 90% as singletons. Germline V CDR1 and CDR2: SGHTA, FQGNSA. V lost 1 base to trimming and J lost 4 bases, with 3 bases between them. This CDR3 is built from 12 residues. Source material: peripheral blood. This receptor was identified in a human donor in a cohort sampled during active COVID-19. The J gene is TRBJ2-3, the V gene TRBV7-2; D ambiguous. The CDR3 nucleotides read TGTGCCAGCAGCTTAGACTCAGATACGCAGTATTTT. Translated, it gives CASSLDSDTQYF.